These 15 T cell receptor beta chains share one sample of origin, sequenced in a study of blood T cell repertoires in COVID-19. Profiling relied on immunoSEQ multiplex PCR, and the TCRdb table lists in-frame clones only, not all of them. Of over 90,000 clones detected, 70% to 90% appear once; the ten largest clones hold 3.5%. The specimen was peripheral blood. These receptor sequences come from a woman aged 60-70 years with acute or convalescent COVID-19.

The rearrangement uses TRBV11-1 and TRBJ2-3; perhaps TRBD2 as D (6 bases). The CDR3 is 16 residues long. The V gene lost 1 base and the J gene lost 1 base, with 12 bases spanning the gap. Germline V gives CDR1 SGHAT, CDR2 FQDESV (reference sequence). The CDR3 here is CASSLGREWGTDTQYF. CDR3 nucleotide sequence: TGTGCCAGCAGCTTAGGGAGGGAGTGGGGCACAGATACGCAGTATTTT. The full variable domain, its missing parts supplied by reference TRBV11-1 and TRBJ2-3, is EAEVAQSPRYKITEKSQAVAFWCDPISGHATLYWYRQILGQGPELLVQFQDESVVDDSQLPKDRFSAERLKGVDSTLKIQPAELGDSAMYLCASSLGREWGTDTQYFGPGTRLTVL.

The V and J genes are TRBV2 and TRBJ2-3, with 8 bases that match TRBD1. The CDR3 is 17 residues long. The ends lost 6 bases at V and 4 bases at J; junction bases unmatched: 15. Germline CDR1 and CDR2: SNHLY and FYNNEI. CDR3 coding DNA: TGTGCCAGCAGAAGAGCCAGTAGGGGACAGGATTCAGATACGCAGTATTTT. Amino acids: CASRRASRGQDSDTQYF.

This clone came up once. V gene TRBV28 combines with J gene TRBJ1-4; 7 bases are a match to TRBD1. Looked up from germline, CDR1 is MDHEN and CDR2 is SYDVKM. After removal of 3 bases from V and 7 bases from J, the junction contained 11 bases not matched to a gene. This CDR3 contains 16 residues. For the CDR3, the DNA is TGTGCCAGCAGTTTGAAGTTAGGGGGCGCTGGTGAAAAACTGTTTTTT. This translates into CASSLKLGGAGEKLFF. Drawing the rest from reference TRBV28 and TRBJ1-4, the complete variable domain is DVKVTQSSRYLVKRTGEKVFLECVQDMDHENMFWYRQDPGLGLRLIYFSYDVKMKEKGDIPEGYSVSREKKERFSLILESASTNQTSMYLCASSLKLGGAGEKLFFGSGTQLSVL.

This chain connects TRBV24-1 to TRBJ1-2; TRBD1 is a possible D gene (5 bases). This CDR3 comprises 17 residues. With 3 bases removed from V and 4 bases from J, the gap between germline ends came to 20 bases. The germline V gene has CDR1 KGHDR and CDR2 SFDVKD. CDR3 coding DNA: TGTGCCACCAGTGATACCACAGGCACCGAGTTAGGCTATGGCTACACCTTC. Translated, it gives CATSDTTGTELGYGYTF.

The chain combines TRBV15 with TRBJ2-1; maybe TRBD2 (6 bases). V shed 0 bases and J shed 0 bases, with 15 bases lying between them. Per the germline V gene, CDR1 is LNHNV and CDR2 is YYDKDF (reference sequence). The CDR3 spans 18 residues. The CDR3 spells CATSRDKSSVGSYNEQFF. The DNA of the CDR3 is TGTGCCACCAGCAGAGATAAGTCTAGCGTAGGCTCCTACAATGAGCAGTTCTTC. Drawing the rest from reference TRBV15 and TRBJ2-1, the complete variable domain is DAMVIQNPRYQVTQFGKPVTLSCSQTLNHNVMYWYQQKSSQAPKLLFHYYDKDFNNEADTPDNFQSRRPNTSFCFLDIRSPGLGDTAMYLCATSRDKSSVGSYNEQFFGPGTRLTVL.

The V gene is TRBV3-1 (or the pseudogene TRBV3-2), the J gene TRBJ2-7; TRBD1 agrees at 9 bases. Losses at the gene ends were 6 bases for V and 3 bases for J; bases not matched to a gene: 6. This CDR3 comprises 14 residues. From germline, CDR1 is LGHDT and CDR2 YNNKEL (reference sequence). In nucleotides, the CDR3 is TGTGCCAGCAGGTACGCGGGACAGGGCTACGAGCAGTACTTC. This codes for CASRYAGQGYEQYF.

The chain is built from TRBV27 and TRBJ2-7; TRBD1 aligns across 10 bases. V shed 2 bases, J shed 6 bases, and the junction held 4 bases outside the gene matches. There are 14 residues in the CDR3. Germline V gene lookup returns CDR1 MNHEY and CDR2 SMNVEV (reference sequence). In DNA form, the CDR3 reads TGTGCCAGCAGTTTACGCGGGACAGGGGTCGAGCAGTACGTC. Encoded protein: CASSLRGTGVEQYV.

The chain is built from TRBV10-3 and TRBJ2-1; 8 positions match TRBD2. Germline CDR1 ENHRY, CDR2 SYGVKD. Germline trimming cut 6 bases from V and 13 bases from J; bases unmatched to any gene: 11. The CDR3 has 13 amino acids. The CDR3 sequence: CAIRGGLGAEQFF. DNA of the CDR3: TGTGCCATCAGGGGGGGACTAGGCGCTGAACAGTTCTTC.

V gene TRBV19 combines with J gene TRBJ2-1; 14 bases match TRBD2. Germline CDR1 reads LNHDA; CDR2 reads SQIVND (reference sequence). The junction had 8 bases not matched to a gene; V was cut back by 3 bases and J by 4 bases. This CDR3 contains 18 residues. CDR3 sequence (DNA): TGTGCCAGTAGTATGGGACAGGGGACTAGCGGGAGTTACAATGAGCAGTTCTTC. Its protein is CASSMGQGTSGSYNEQFF.

The CDR3 sequence is CASSVVRRGLLVLNTEAFF. In DNA form, the CDR3 reads TGTGCCAGCAGCGTAGTCCGCCGGGGATTGCTCGTCTTGAACACTGAAGCTTTCTTT. The chain has TRBV9 and TRBJ1-1, with D unclear. The CDR3 spans 19 residues. V was shortened by 0 bases and J by 0 bases, with 21 bases between the two germline ends. Germline CDR1 is SGDLS and CDR2 is YYNGEE.

This chain joins TRBV6-5 and TRBJ1-1; 7 nucleotides align to TRBD1. Germline V gene lookup returns CDR1 MNHEY and CDR2 SVGAGI. The CDR3 sequence is 12 residues long. V was pared by 4 bases and J by 6 bases, with 2 bases of the junction left unmatched. In DNA form, the CDR3 reads TGTGCCAGCAGTTCCGGGACAGCTGAAGCTTTCTTT. This gives the protein CASSSGTAEAFF.

The rearrangement uses TRBV6-4 and TRBJ2-1; TRBD2 agrees at 11 bases. J gave up 6 bases and V 0 bases, and 1 base lay outside the gene matches. This CDR3 region has 15 residues. Germline lookup yields CDR1 MRHNA and CDR2 SNTAGT. CDR3 DNA sequence: TGTGCCAGCAGTGACTCACTAGCGGGAGCCAATGAGCAGTTCTTC. Protein sequence: CASSDSLAGANEQFF.

This chain uses TRBV29-1 with TRBJ1-2; D is possibly TRBD1 (5 bases). Looked up from germline, CDR1 is SQVTM and CDR2 is ANQGSEA. Trimming left V 1 base short and J 4 bases short, with 16 bases between. The CDR3 spans 15 residues. For the CDR3, the DNA is TGCAGCGTTGAAGTCGGGTCCGCGGGGGGCTATGGCTACACCTTC. Its protein is CSVEVGSAGGYGYTF.

This chain links TRBV5-6 with TRBJ2-1, with 7 nucleotides matching TRBD2. Trimming removed 0 bases from V and 2 bases from J; junction bases left unmatched: 5. The length of the CDR3 is 16 residues. Germline loops: CDR1 SGHDT, CDR2 YYEEEE. For the CDR3, the DNA is TGTGCCAGCAGCTTGGAAACGGGAGGAACCTACAATGAGCAGTTCTTC. This gives the protein CASSLETGGTYNEQFF.

The chain employs TRBV6-1 and TRBJ1-4; D might be TRBD1 (5 bases). Per germline, CDR1 MNHNS and CDR2 SASEGT. This CDR3 spans 15 amino acids. Trimming removed 2 bases at V and 4 bases at J, with 11 bases between. This CDR3 reads CASSERKGHNEKLFF. The CDR3 DNA follows: TGTGCCAGCAGTGAACGAAAAGGACATAATGAAAAACTGTTTTTT.